The 22 T cell receptor beta chains below were found in one sample sequenced in a study of cytomegalovirus exposure and HLA in healthy donors. Primers included in the PCR were 60 Vbeta and 13 Jbeta primers. The protocol was immunoSEQ multiplex PCR, while the TCRdb copy is restricted to in-frame clones and leaves out a portion. The table has 270,000 or so clones, 70% to 90% seen once. The source material was PBMCs. All receptors come from a man aged 35 to 55 in good health and CMV-seropositive.

This chain's CDR3 is CASSRLASAYNEQFF. The CDR3 coding sequence is TGTGCCAGTAGCAGGCTAGCATCCGCCTACAATGAGCAGTTCTTC. The V gene is TRBV19, the J gene TRBJ2-1; TRBD2 might be the D (5 bases). The CDR3 contains 15 residues. Trimming removed 6 bases at V and 2 bases at J, with 14 bases between. CDR1 LNHDA and CDR2 SQIVND come from the germline V gene (reference sequence). The full variable domain, rest sourced from reference TRBV19 and TRBJ2-1, is DGGITQSPKYLFRKEGQNVTLSCEQNLNHDAMYWYRQDPGQGLRLIYYSQIVNDFQKGDIAEGYSVSREKKESFPLTVTSAQKNPTAFYLCASSRLASAYNEQFFGPGTRLTVL.

The chain carries TRBV6-5 and TRBJ1-4; TRBD1 aligns across 8 bases. The V gene's germline CDR1 is MNHEY and CDR2 SVGAGI. This CDR3 has 14 residues. The trim removed 6 bases at V and 4 bases at J, leaving 4 bases unmatched. The CDR3 bases are TGTGCCAGCAGAAAGACAGGGGTTAATGAAAAACTGTTTTTT. Its translation: CASRKTGVNEKLFF.

This clone was seen only once. This chain links TRBV28 with TRBJ1-1; D unresolved. Germline V lookup: CDR1 MDHEN, CDR2 SYDVKM. V was shortened by 5 bases and J by 9 bases, with 13 bases between the two germline ends. This CDR3 is built from 12 residues. In DNA, the CDR3 is TGTGCCAGCAGTCGAAGACTCAATAAAGCTTTCTTT. This sequence encodes CASSRRLNKAFF.

The CDR3 reads CASSLLSLETQYF. CDR3 bases: TGTGCCAGCAGCTTATTAAGCCTCGAGACCCAGTACTTC. J is TRBJ2-5 and V is TRBV7-6; D gene uncertain. The V gene lost 2 bases and the J gene lost 5 bases, with 9 bases spanning the gap. The germline gives CDR1 SGHVS, CDR2 FNYEAQ. This CDR3 spans 13 amino acids. The variable domain in full, with the rest retrieved from reference TRBV7-6 and TRBJ2-5, is GAGVSQSPRYKVTKRGQDVALRCDPISGHVSLYWYRQALGQGPEFLTYFNYEAQQDKSGLPNDRFSAERPEGSISTLTIQRTEQRDSAMYRCASSLLSLETQYFGPGTRLLVL.

Only a few counts were recorded for this clone. The V gene is TRBV6-5, the J gene TRBJ2-7; D is possibly TRBD2 (5 bases). Trimming took 5 bases from V and 2 from J, leaving 16 bases between them. The CDR3 has 15 residues. CDR1 and CDR2 (germline): MNHEY, SVGAGI. The CDR3: CASSKKWRAAYEQYF. CDR3 DNA: TGTGCCAGCAGTAAGAAGTGGCGGGCCGCCTACGAGCAGTACTTC.

On this clone: The identical CDR3 is also encoded by other nucleotide sequences in the sample. This sequence joins TRBV7-9 and TRBJ2-7; 7 bases match TRBD1. The CDR3 spans 14 residues. V gave up 5 bases and J gave up 0 bases; unmatched junction bases: 4. CDR1 is SEHNR and CDR2 is FQNEAQ in the germline V gene (reference sequence). The DNA for the CDR3 is TGTGCCAGCAGCCCTCGGGACAGCTCCTACGAGCAGTACTTC. Encoded protein: CASSPRDSSYEQYF.

For the CDR3, the DNA is TGTGCCAGCAGCCCCGGGACAGTTTCACCCCTCCACTTT. It codes for CASSPGTVSPLHF. V usage is TRBV7-9 and J usage is TRBJ1-6; 7 positions match TRBD1. This CDR3 has 13 amino acids. With V trimmed by 5 bases and J by 9 bases, 4 bases remained unmatched. Germline assignment: CDR1 SEHNR and CDR2 FQNEAQ (reference sequence).

The CDR3 bases are TGTGCCAGCGGACAGGGGGCTGCCGGGGCCAACGTCCTGACTTTC. This codes for CASGQGAAGANVLTF. The rearrangement joins TRBV6-1 to TRBJ2-6; 11 bases are a match to TRBD1. V shed 8 bases, J shed 4 bases, and the junction held 4 bases outside the gene matches. The CDR3 spans 15 residues. Looked up from germline, CDR1 is MNHNS and CDR2 is SASEGT.

The V gene is TRBV28, the J gene TRBJ1-1; a weak D match, TRBD1 (5 bases). The V gene lost 4 bases and the J gene lost 3 bases, with 15 bases spanning the gap. This CDR3 comprises 15 residues. The germline V gene encodes CDR1 MDHEN and CDR2 SYDVKM. The CDR3 sequence is CASSSPAGGDTEAFF. The CDR3 DNA reads TGTGCCAGCAGTTCACCCGCGGGGGGGGACACTGAAGCTTTCTTT.

V and J are TRBV6-7 and TRBJ2-6, with unresolved D. TRBV6-7 is an ORF for which the function is uncertain. The CDR3 has 19 amino acids. V lost 0 bases, J lost 0 bases, and 15 bases lay in between. CDR3 nucleotide sequence: TGTGCCAGCAGTTACTCGAACGCGTCCCTACTCTCTGGGGCCAACGTCCTGACTTTC. This gives the protein CASSYSNASLLSGANVLTF.

The CDR3: CASSFSAGAYEQYF. The CDR3 DNA is TGTGCCAGCAGTTTTTCCGCGGGGGCCTACGAGCAGTACTTC. The gene calls are TRBV27 and TRBJ2-7, with TRBD2 matching 7 bases. The CDR3 has 14 residues. CDR1 is MNHEY and CDR2 is SMNVEV in the germline V gene (reference sequence). The junction had 4 bases not matched to a gene; V was cut back by 3 bases and J by 2 bases.

The chain combines TRBV4-1 with TRBJ1-5; tentative D call: TRBD1 (5 bases). The CDR3 is 15 residues long. CDR1 is MGHRA and CDR2 is YSYEKL in the germline V gene. Trimming left V 1 base short and J 4 bases short, with 11 bases between. The CDR3 loop is CASSQAPQVNQPQHF. The CDR3 DNA reads TGCGCCAGCAGCCAAGCACCACAGGTGAATCAGCCCCAGCATTTT.

The chain uses TRBV2 and TRBJ2-1; 13 bases line up with TRBD2. The length of the CDR3 is 16 residues. CDR1 and CDR2 (germline): SNHLY, FYNNEI. V gave up 6 bases and J gave up 6 bases; unmatched junction bases: 8. The CDR3 coding sequence is TGTGCCAGCAGGCTAGGAGGACTAGCGGGAGTCAATGAGCAGTTCTTC. Protein sequence: CASRLGGLAGVNEQFF.

This rearrangement joins TRBV19 to TRBJ2-7; D possibly corresponds to TRBD1 (5 bases). This CDR3 spans 13 amino acids. V was pared by 5 bases and J by 4 bases, with 12 bases between. CDR1 and CDR2 from the germline V gene are LNHDA and SQIVND (reference sequence). The DNA for the CDR3 is TGTGCCAGTAGTGCTGGGGCCAAATACGAGCAGTACTTC. Translated, it gives CASSAGAKYEQYF.

V gene TRBV19 combines with J gene TRBJ2-1; 12 bases align to TRBD2. Germline V gene sequence: CDR1 LNHDA, CDR2 SQIVND (reference sequence). This CDR3 contains 17 residues. V was clipped by 7 bases and J by 1 base; unmatched bases: 8. The CDR3 DNA sequence: TGTGCCAGTACCGAGACTAGCGGGAGCCCATCCTACAATGAGCAGTTCTTC. Translation: CASTETSGSPSYNEQFF.

The V call is TRBV25-1, the J call TRBJ2-1; tentative D call: TRBD2 (6 bases). Looked up from germline, CDR1 is MGHDK and CDR2 is SYGVNS. This CDR3 is built from 14 residues. The germline V and J ends were trimmed by 3 bases and 8 bases, with 14 bases remaining between them. The CDR3 coding sequence is TGTGCCAGCAGTGAGCCCGGGGAGGCACATGAGCAGTTCTTC. This gives the protein CASSEPGEAHEQFF.

The V gene is TRBV19, the J gene TRBJ1-1, with D tentatively TRBD1 (5 bases). In germline, CDR1 is LNHDA, CDR2 SQIVND (reference sequence). V was cut by 4 bases and J by 8 bases, with 11 bases left in between. This CDR3 spans 12 amino acids. The CDR3 coding sequence is TGTGCCAGTAGTACGACAGCGAACGAAGCTTTCTTT. It translates to CASSTTANEAFF.

There are a few counts of this clone. J is TRBJ2-6 and V is TRBV7-6; D unresolved. V lost 2 bases and J lost 0, with 11 bases in between. Germline loops: CDR1 SGHVS, CDR2 FNYEAQ. CDR3 length equals 17 residues. This CDR3 is CASSLTWPSSGANVLTF. The CDR3 DNA sequence: TGTGCCAGCAGCTTAACTTGGCCTAGCTCTGGGGCCAACGTCCTGACTTTC.

This sequence joins TRBV9 and TRBJ2-1, with 12 bases identical to TRBD2. Unmatched junction bases numbered 4, after V lost 0 bases and J lost 6 bases. This CDR3 region has 16 residues. From germline, CDR1 is SGDLS and CDR2 YYNGEE. The CDR3 DNA is TGTGCCAGCAGCGTAGCTAGCGGGAGGGCGAGCAATGAGCAGTTCTTC. This sequence encodes CASSVASGRASNEQFF.

V and J are TRBV19 and TRBJ2-5; 7 bases match TRBD1. The CDR3 is made up of 14 amino acids. V lost 3 bases to trimming and J lost 2 bases; unmatched junction nucleotides: 3. The germline CDR1 and CDR2 sequences are LNHDA and SQIVND (reference sequence). The CDR3 spells CASSMRDRQETQYF. CDR3 bases: TGTGCCAGTAGTATGAGGGACAGACAAGAGACCCAGTACTTC.

The CDR3 region has the DNA TGTGCCAGCAGTTTTTGGGCGAACACTGAAGCTTTCTTT. It codes for CASSFWANTEAFF. The chain employs TRBV27 and TRBJ1-1; D unresolved. Trimming removed 3 bases from V and 1 base from J, with 6 bases in between. This CDR3 is 13 amino acids long. CDR1 and CDR2 from the germline V gene are MNHEY and SMNVEV (reference sequence).

The chain recombines TRBV6-5 with TRBJ1-2, with D possibly matching TRBD1 (5 bases). This CDR3 comprises 15 residues. CDR1 is MNHEY, CDR2 SVGAGI, per germline. Trimming cost V 5 bases and J 2 bases, with 15 bases left between them. The CDR3 here is CASSRRGTVNYGYTF. The CDR3 DNA reads TGTGCCAGCAGTCGGAGAGGGACTGTGAACTATGGCTACACCTTC.